Included here is one TCR beta chain sequence, with context. Its specificity is unknown. The sample is drawn from a study of T cell repertoires in aging, cancer and after chemotherapy. Study summary: The whole study produced a dataset of roughly 8.8 million TCR reads.

A mixed TRB-A/B primer pool amplified rearranged TRB by multiplex touch-down PCR. TCRdb re-analysed the multiplex PCR reads in MiXCR, keeping a single row per CDR3 protein. The sample has over a thousand distinct CDR3 sequences, roughly 50% seen once. V was trimmed by 1 base and J by 7 bases, leaving 14 bases between them. CDR3 length equals 13 residues. Germline-derived CDR1 and CDR2 are DFQATT and SNEGSKA (reference sequence). TCR beta rearrangements were amplified from peripheral blood genomic DNA. Study observations and caveats: The repertoire data cannot show anything about immunological memory following chemotherapy.

This sequence joins TRBV20-1 and TRBJ2-7, with D perhaps assigned TRBD1 or TRBD2 (5 bases each). The sequencing sample was made of blood. The TCR sequence derives from a human donor with a blood cancer. CDR3 protein: CSARATLGGEQYF. CDR3 DNA: TGCAGTGCTAGAGCCACACTTGGGGGAGAGCAGTACTTC.